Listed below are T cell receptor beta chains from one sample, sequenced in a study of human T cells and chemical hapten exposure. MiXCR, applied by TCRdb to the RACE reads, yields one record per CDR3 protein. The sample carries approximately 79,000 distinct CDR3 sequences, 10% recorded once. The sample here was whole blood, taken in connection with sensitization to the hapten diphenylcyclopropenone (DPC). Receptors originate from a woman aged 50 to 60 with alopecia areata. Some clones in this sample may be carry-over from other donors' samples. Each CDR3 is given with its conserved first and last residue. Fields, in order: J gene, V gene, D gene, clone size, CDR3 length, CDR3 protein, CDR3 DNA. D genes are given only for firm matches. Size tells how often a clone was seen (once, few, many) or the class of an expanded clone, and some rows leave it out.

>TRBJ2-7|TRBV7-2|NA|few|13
CASSYDLGAEQYF
TGTGCCAGCAGCTATGACCTAGGGGCCGAGCAGTACTTC
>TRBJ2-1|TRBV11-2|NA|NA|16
CASSLLGGRTVNEQFF
TGTGCCAGCAGCTTACTGGGAGGAAGGACGGTCAATGAGCAGTTCTTC
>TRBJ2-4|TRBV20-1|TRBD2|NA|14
CSARMSSGNDIQYF
TGCAGTGCTAGAATGTCTAGCGGGAACGACATTCAGTACTTC
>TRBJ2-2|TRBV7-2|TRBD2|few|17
CASSSSPGLAARGELFF
TGTGCCAGCAGCTCGTCCCCCGGACTAGCGGCAAGGGGGGAGCTGTTTTTT
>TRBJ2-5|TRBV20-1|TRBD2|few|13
CSARTSGQETQYF
TGCAGTGCTAGGACTAGCGGTCAAGAGACCCAGTACTTC
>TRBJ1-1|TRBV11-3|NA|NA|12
CASSLAGAEAFF
TGTGCCAGCAGCCTGGCGGGGGCTGAAGCTTTCTTT
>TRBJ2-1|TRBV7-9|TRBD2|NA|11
CASRTSVEQFF
TGTGCCAGCAGAACTAGCGTTGAGCAGTTCTTC
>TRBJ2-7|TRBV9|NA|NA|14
CASSSSVLPYEQYF
TGTGCCAGCAGCTCCTCGGTCCTCCCCTACGAGCAGTACTTC
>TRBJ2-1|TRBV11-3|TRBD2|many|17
CASSFPGTSGPYNEQFF
TGTGCCAGCAGCTTCCCCGGGACTAGCGGTCCCTACAATGAGCAGTTCTTC
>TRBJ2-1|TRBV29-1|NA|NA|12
CSVAPGPDEQFF
TGCAGCGTTGCGCCGGGACCGGATGAGCAGTTCTTC
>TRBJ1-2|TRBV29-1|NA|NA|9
CSVESGYTF
TGCAGCGTTGAGTCCGGCTACACCTTC
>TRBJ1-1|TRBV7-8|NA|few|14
CASSLQQKNTEAFF
TGTGCCAGCAGCTTACAACAGAAGAACACTGAAGCTTTCTTT
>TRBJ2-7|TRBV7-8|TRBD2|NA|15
CASSPRRREGNEQYF
TGTGCCAGCAGCCCCCGGCGGCGGGAGGGGAACGAGCAGTACTTC
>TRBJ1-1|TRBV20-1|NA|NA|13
CSAYSRQNTEAFF
TGCAGTGCTTACAGCCGCCAAAACACTGAAGCTTTCTTT
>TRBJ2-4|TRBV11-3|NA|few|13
CASSFSRLNIQYF
TGTGCCAGCAGCTTCTCCCGACTAAACATTCAGTACTTC
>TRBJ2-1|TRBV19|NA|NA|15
CASSLGRYSYNEQFF
TGTGCCAGTTCCCTAGGCCGATACTCCTACAATGAGCAGTTCTTC
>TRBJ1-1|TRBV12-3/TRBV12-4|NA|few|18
CASSFRGRGLPMNTEAFF
TGTGCCAGCAGTTTCAGAGGACGGGGCCTGCCGATGAACACTGAAGCTTTCTTT
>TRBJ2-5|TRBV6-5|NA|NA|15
CASCRGVLPQETQYF
TGTGCCAGCTGTAGAGGGGTCTTACCACAAGAGACCCAGTACTTC